These T cell receptor beta chains were read from a single sample in a study of regulatory T cells in long-lasting Graves disease. MiXCR, applied by TCRdb to the multiplex PCR reads, yields one record per CDR3 protein. The sample carries 300,000 to 400,000 distinct CDR3 sequences, around a fifth recorded once. This specimen was peripheral blood mononuclear cells (PBMCs), taken when the disease was refractory, from a patient treated with antithyroid drugs. Receptors were obtained from a female donor with Graves disease. Both conserved end residues are part of each CDR3. The D gene is left open where the match is weak. A clone size is listed for some rows: how often the clone was seen (once, few, many), or a class if it is expanded.

TRBD1,15,many,TRBV3-1,TRBJ1-2,TGTGCCAGCAGCCAAGATCCGGACAGGGGCTATGGCTACACCTTC,CASSQDPDRGYGYTF
.,13,many,TRBV28,TRBJ2-2,TGTGCCAGCAGTTTGAGTCTGTTCGGGGAGCTGTTTTTT,CASSLSLFGELFF
TRBD1,16,few,TRBV4-1,TRBJ1-1,TGCGCCAGCAGCCAGGCGACAGGGACTAAGAACACTGAAGCTTTCTTT,CASSQATGTKNTEAFF
.,11,.,TRBV19,TRBJ2-1,TGTGCCAGTAAGAGCGGCGGTGAGCAGTTCTTC,CASKSGGEQFF
TRBD1,16,.,TRBV3-1,TRBJ1-2,TGTGCCAGCAGCCAACCTACTCGACAGGGCCACTATGGCTACACCTTC,CASSQPTRQGHYGYTF
.,16,many,TRBV7-3,TRBJ2-7,TGTGCCAGCAGCTTAGGGGGCGGGAGCGACTCCTACGAGCAGTACTTC,CASSLGGGSDSYEQYF
.,15,many,TRBV27,TRBJ1-1,TGTGCCAGCAGTTTAAGGGTCCCTCGGGGCACTGAAGCTTTCTTT,CASSLRVPRGTEAFF
TRBD2,14,many,TRBV6-1,TRBJ2-7,TGTGCCAGCCAAGGGACTATAGGTCCCTACGAGCAGTACTTC,CASQGTIGPYEQYF
TRBD2,15,few,TRBV7-9,TRBJ2-5,TGTGCCAGCAGCCCCAGGACTAGCGGGAGAGAGACCCAGTACTTC,CASSPRTSGRETQYF
TRBD1,15,.,TRBV6-5,TRBJ2-7,TGTGCCAGCAGTTACTCCGGGACAGGGATGTACGAGCAGTACTTC,CASSYSGTGMYEQYF
TRBD1,14,many,TRBV6-5,TRBJ1-2,TGTGCCAGCAGTTCTTACGGACAGGGGGCGAGGAACACCTTC,CASSSYGQGARNTF
TRBD1,15,.,TRBV6-1,TRBJ2-2,TGTGCCAGCCGATCTACGACAGGGTGGGACGGGGAGCTGTTTTTT,CASRSTTGWDGELFF
.,17,many,TRBV2,TRBJ2-5,TGTGCCAGCAGTGAGAATAGGCAAAGTTCGGTCCAAGAGACCCAGTACTTC,CASSENRQSSVQETQYF
TRBD1,14,many,TRBV2,TRBJ1-5,TGTGCCAGCAGCCGACAGGGAAACGGTCAGCCCCAGCATTTT,CASSRQGNGQPQHF
.,16,.,TRBV19,TRBJ2-2,TGTGCCAGTAGTATGGGGGGGGCGCAGAGCACCGGGGAGCTGTTTTTT,CASSMGGAQSTGELFF
.,15,many,TRBV6-1,TRBJ2-7,TGTGCCAGCAGTATGATGCGGACAGCGACCTACGAGCAGTACTTC,CASSMMRTATYEQYF
.,15,many,TRBV10-3,TRBJ2-5,TGTGCCATCAGTGAACGGTGGCTCCAGAAAGAGACCCAGTACTTC,CAISERWLQKETQYF
TRBD1,18,many,TRBV27,TRBJ2-7,TGTGCCAGCAGTTTATGGGGACAGGGGGCTTCAAATGTCCACGAGCAGTACTTC,CASSLWGQGASNVHEQYF
TRBD1,12,many,TRBV12-3/TRBV12-4,TRBJ1-1,TGTGCCAGCAGCCTGGACAGGTCTGAAGCTTTCTTT,CASSLDRSEAFF
.,16,many,TRBV15,TRBJ2-5,TGTGCCACCAGCAGAGAAACCGGCTGGGGCCAAGAGACCCAGTACTTC,CATSRETGWGQETQYF
TRBD1,13,many,TRBV10-2,TRBJ1-1,TGCGCCAGCGGCAGGGGGCGGAACACTGAAGCTTTCTTT,CASGRGRNTEAFF
.,14,.,TRBV6-5,TRBJ1-1,TGTGCCAGCAGTTACATGGGGGGTAACACTGAAGCTTTCTTT,CASSYMGGNTEAFF
.,14,.,TRBV6-1,TRBJ1-5,TGTGCCAGCAGTCGCCTGACCAGGGATCAGCCCCAGCATTTT,CASSRLTRDQPQHF
.,14,.,TRBV15,TRBJ2-1,TGTGCCACCAGCAGAGATGGACGGGCCCCGGAGCAGTTCTTC,CATSRDGRAPEQFF
.,13,many,TRBV6-1,TRBJ1-6,TGTGCCAGCAGTCGAAGGGATAATTCACCCCTCCACTTT,CASSRRDNSPLHF
.,14,.,TRBV20-1,TRBJ2-7,TGCAGTGCTAGGGATCTTAGAGGTATCTACGAGCAGTACTTC,CSARDLRGIYEQYF
.,12,many,TRBV6-2/TRBV6-3,TRBJ1-1,TGTGCCAGCAGTTACTCAGGCAATGAAGCTTTCTTT,CASSYSGNEAFF
TRBD1,16,.,TRBV30,TRBJ2-4,TGTGCCTGGAATCGAGGCACAGGGGGTAGTGCAGACATTCAGTACTTC,CAWNRGTGGSADIQYF
TRBD1,15,many,TRBV2,TRBJ2-5,TGTGCCAGCAGTCCGTTCGACCAGGGGGCAGAGACCCAGTACTTC,CASSPFDQGAETQYF
.,16,.,TRBV28,TRBJ2-3,TGTGCCAGCACCATTTTCCCGCGGGATTTCACAGATACGCAGTATTTT,CASTIFPRDFTDTQYF
TRBD1,16,.,TRBV6-1,TRBJ1-5,TGTGCCAGCAGTGTCCAGGACAGGGGTAGCAATCAGCCCCAGCATTTT,CASSVQDRGSNQPQHF
TRBD1,13,.,TRBV12-3/TRBV12-4,TRBJ1-2,TGTGCCAGCAGTAACCGGGACAGCTCTGGCTACACCTTC,CASSNRDSSGYTF
.,13,many,TRBV30,TRBJ2-7,TGTGCCTGGAACCGGGACGGACCTTACGAGCAGTACTTC,CAWNRDGPYEQYF
.,13,.,TRBV6-5,TRBJ2-1,TGTGCCAGCAGTTACTCGGGAATAGAGGGGCAGTTCTTC,CASSYSGIEGQFF
.,15,.,TRBV7-3,TRBJ2-2,TGTGCCAGCAGCTTACGACTAGCGAACACCGGGGAGCTGTTTTTT,CASSLRLANTGELFF
.,13,.,TRBV19,TRBJ2-4,TGCGCCAGTACTCCGGGGGCCAAAAACATTCAGTACTTC,CASTPGAKNIQYF
.,13,.,TRBV4-1,TRBJ2-5,TGCGCCAGCAGCCAAGAACGAGGCAGGGGCCAGTACTTC,CASSQERGRGQYF
.,13,many,TRBV6-1,TRBJ2-2,TGTGCCAGCAGCCAAAGGGAAACCGGGGAGCTGTTTTTT,CASSQRETGELFF